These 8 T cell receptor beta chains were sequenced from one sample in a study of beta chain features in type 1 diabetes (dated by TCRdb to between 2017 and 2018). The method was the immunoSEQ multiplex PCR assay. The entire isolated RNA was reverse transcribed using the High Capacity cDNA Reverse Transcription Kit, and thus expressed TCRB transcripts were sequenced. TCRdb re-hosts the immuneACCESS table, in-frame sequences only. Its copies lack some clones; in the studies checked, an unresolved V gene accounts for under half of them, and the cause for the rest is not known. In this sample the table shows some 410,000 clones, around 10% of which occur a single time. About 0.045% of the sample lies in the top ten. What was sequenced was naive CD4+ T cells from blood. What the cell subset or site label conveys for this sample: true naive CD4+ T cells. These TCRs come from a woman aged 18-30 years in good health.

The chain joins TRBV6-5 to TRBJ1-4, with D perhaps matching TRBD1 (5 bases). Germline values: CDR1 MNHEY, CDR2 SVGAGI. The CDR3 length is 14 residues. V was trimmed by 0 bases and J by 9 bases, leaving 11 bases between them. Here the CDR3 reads CASSYSRGTQKLFF. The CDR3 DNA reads TGTGCCAGCAGTTACTCGAGAGGGACCCAAAAACTGTTTTTT.

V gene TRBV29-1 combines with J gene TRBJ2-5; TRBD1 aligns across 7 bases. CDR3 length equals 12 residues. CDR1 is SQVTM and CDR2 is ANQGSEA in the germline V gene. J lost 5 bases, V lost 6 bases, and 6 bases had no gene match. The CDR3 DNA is TGCAGCGTCCTTCGGACAGGCGAGACCCAGTACTTC. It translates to CSVLRTGETQYF.

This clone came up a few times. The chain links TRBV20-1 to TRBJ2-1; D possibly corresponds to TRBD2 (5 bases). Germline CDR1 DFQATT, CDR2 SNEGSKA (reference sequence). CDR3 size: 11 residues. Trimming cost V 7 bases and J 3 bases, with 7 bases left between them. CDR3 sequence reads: CSGTFYNEQFF. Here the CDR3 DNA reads TGCAGTGGGACTTTCTACAATGAGCAGTTCTTC.

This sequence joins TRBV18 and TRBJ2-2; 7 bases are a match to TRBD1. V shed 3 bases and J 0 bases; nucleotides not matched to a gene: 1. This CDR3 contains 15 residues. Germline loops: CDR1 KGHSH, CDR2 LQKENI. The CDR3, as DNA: TGTGCCAGCTCACCCGGGACAGCGAACACCGGGGAGCTGTTTTTT. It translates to CASSPGTANTGELFF. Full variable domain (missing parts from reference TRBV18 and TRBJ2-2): NAGVMQNPRHLVRRRGQEARLRCSPMKGHSHVYWYRQLPEEGLKFMVYLQKENIIDESGMPKERFSAEFPKEGPSILRIQQVVRGDSAAYFCASSPGTANTGELFFGEGSRLTVL.

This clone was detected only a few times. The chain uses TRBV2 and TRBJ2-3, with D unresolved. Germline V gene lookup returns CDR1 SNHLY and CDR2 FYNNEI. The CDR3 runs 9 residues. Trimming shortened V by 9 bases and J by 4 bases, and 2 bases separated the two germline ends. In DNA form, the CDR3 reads TGTGCCAGGGCAGATACGCAGTATTTT. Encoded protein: CARADTQYF.

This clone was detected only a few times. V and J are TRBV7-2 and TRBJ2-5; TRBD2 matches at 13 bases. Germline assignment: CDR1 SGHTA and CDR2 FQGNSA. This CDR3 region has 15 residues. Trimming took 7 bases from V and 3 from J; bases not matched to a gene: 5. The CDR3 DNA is TGTGCCAGCATCGAAGGACTAGCGGGAGAAGAGACCCAGTACTTC. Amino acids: CASIEGLAGEETQYF.

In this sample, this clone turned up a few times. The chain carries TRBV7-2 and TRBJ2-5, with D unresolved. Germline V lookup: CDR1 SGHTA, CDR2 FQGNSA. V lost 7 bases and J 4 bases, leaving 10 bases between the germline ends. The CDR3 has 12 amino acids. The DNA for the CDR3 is TGTGCCAGCACCTTTAGTGGAGAGACCCAGTACTTC. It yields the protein CASTFSGETQYF.

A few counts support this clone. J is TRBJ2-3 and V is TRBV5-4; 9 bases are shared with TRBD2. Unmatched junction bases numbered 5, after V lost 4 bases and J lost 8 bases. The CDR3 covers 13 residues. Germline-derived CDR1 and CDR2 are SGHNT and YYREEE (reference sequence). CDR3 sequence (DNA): TGTGCCAGCAGCAGGGGACTAGCCGGTACGCAGTATTTT. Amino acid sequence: CASSRGLAGTQYF.